This TCR beta chain is drawn from a study of Tregs in tolerant kidney transplant recipients. Overall study: Related graft donors supplied nonmyeloablative bone marrow transplants, and mixed chimerism was transient.

Study-level findings and limits: Activated donor B cell expansion appeared to reveal the most relevant donor-specific TCRbeta repertoire. Donor-specific Treg expansion exceeded global Treg expansion in tolerant patients, suggesting antigen drive.

Trimming left V 3 bases short and J 7 bases short, with 4 bases between. The CDR3 spans 12 residues. CDR1 is SGHNT, CDR2 YENEEA, per germline. CD4+CD25+CD127- Tregs, CD4+CD25- non-Tregs, CD4 and CD8 cells were sorted. A few counts support this clone. Its specificity is unknown. The method was immunoSEQ multiplex PCR; TCRdb's version includes in-frame clones alone and lacks a portion of them. The table includes about 110,000 clones, nearly 90% detected once. The chain carries TRBV11-3 and TRBJ1-6; unclear D gene. The clonotype originates from a human donor who received a combined kidney and bone marrow transplant. The material was CD4+ T cells from blood, obtained before the transplant. CDR3 sequence (DNA): TGTGCCAGCAGCTTTCCGAATTCACCCCTCCACTTT. This sequence encodes CASSFPNSPLHF.